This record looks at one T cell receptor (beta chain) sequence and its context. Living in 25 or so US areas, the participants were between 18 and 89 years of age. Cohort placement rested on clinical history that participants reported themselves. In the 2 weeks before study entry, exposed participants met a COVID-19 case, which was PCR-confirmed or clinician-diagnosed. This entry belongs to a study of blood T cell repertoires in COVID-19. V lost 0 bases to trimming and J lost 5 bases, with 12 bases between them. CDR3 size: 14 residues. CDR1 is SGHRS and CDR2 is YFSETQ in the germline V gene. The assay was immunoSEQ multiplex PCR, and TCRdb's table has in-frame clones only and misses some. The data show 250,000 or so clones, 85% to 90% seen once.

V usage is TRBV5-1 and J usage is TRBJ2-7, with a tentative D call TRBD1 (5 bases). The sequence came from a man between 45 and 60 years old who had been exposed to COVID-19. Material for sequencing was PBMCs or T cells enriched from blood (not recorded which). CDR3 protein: CASSLEGRVNEQYF. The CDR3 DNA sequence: TGCGCCAGCAGCTTGGAGGGCAGGGTCAACGAGCAGTACTTC.